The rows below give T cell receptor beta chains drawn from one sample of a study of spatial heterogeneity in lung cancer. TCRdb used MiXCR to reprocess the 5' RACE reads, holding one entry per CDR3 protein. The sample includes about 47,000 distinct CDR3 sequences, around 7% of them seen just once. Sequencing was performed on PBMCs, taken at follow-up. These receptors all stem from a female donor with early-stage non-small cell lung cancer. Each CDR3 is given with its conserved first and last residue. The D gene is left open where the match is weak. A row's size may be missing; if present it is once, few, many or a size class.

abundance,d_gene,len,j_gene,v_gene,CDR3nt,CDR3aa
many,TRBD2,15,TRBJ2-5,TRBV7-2,TGTGCCAGCAGCTACGGACTAGCGGGGGCAGAGACCCAGTACTTC,CASSYGLAGAETQYF
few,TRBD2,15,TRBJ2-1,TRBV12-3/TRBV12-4,TGTGCCAGCAGTTTACTAGCGGGGGGCTACAATGAGCAGTTCTTC,CASSLLAGGYNEQFF
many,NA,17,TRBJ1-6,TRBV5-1,TGCGCCAGCAGCAATGGCGGGGGCCCACCGGGGGGTTCACCCCTCCACTTT,CASSNGGGPPGGSPLHF
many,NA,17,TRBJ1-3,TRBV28,TGTGCCAGCAGTCAAGGGGTCAGAATTTACTCTGGAAACACCATATATTTT,CASSQGVRIYSGNTIYF
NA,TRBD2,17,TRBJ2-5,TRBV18,TGTGCCAGCTCGGAGACTAGCGGGGGATCTACCCAAGAGACCCAGTACTTC,CASSETSGGSTQETQYF
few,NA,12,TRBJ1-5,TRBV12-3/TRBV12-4,TGTGCCAGCAGTTCCTATAATCAGCCCCAGCATTTT,CASSSYNQPQHF
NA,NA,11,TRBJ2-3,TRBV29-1,TGCAGCACCAGGGTCACAGATACGCAGTATTTT,CSTRVTDTQYF
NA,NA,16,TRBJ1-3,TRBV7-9,TGTGCCAGCAGCTTACGAGGCGGAAGCTCTGGAAACACCATATATTTT,CASSLRGGSSGNTIYF
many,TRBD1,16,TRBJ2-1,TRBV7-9,TGTGCCAGCAGGCCTCTGACAGGGGGCCGGGGCAATGAGCAGTTCTTC,CASRPLTGGRGNEQFF
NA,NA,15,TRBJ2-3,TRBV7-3,TGTGCCAGCAGCTCGTACGTGGGGGGCACAGATACGCAGTATTTT,CASSSYVGGTDTQYF
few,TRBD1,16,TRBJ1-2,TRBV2,TGTGCCAGCAGTGCGGGGACAGGGGGCATAACGTCCGGCTACACCTTC,CASSAGTGGITSGYTF
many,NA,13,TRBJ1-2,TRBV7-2,TGTGCCAGCAGCTTACTGACAGCCTATGGCTACACCTTC,CASSLLTAYGYTF
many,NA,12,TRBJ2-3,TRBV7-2,TGTGCCAGCAGCCCCTACACAGATACGCAGTATTTT,CASSPYTDTQYF
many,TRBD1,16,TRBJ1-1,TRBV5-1,TGCGCCAGCAGCCAAACCGCACAGGGGCCGAACACTGAAGCTTTCTTT,CASSQTAQGPNTEAFF
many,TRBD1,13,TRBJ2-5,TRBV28,TGTGCCAGCAGTTTTACAGGGGAAGAGACCCAGTACTTC,CASSFTGEETQYF
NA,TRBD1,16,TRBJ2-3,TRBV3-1,TGTGCCAGCAGCCGGGACAGGGGTCAGGGCACAGATACGCAGTATTTT,CASSRDRGQGTDTQYF